This T cell receptor beta chain was retrieved from a study of cytomegalovirus exposure and HLA in healthy donors. Notes on the study in general: Certain sequence variants were highly shared and formed a cluster, and this cluster was likely a sequencing artifact. Association of roughly 18,000 TCR beta sequences with HLA alleles was found at 0.05 false discovery rate in a later analysis.

A remark on this clone: The antigen remains unidentified.

It was with 60 Vbeta and 13 Jbeta primers that the PCR ran. In the original processing: A follow-up analysis tallied about 80 million unique TCR beta chains, some 11 million shared. The protocol was immunoSEQ multiplex PCR, while the TCRdb copy is restricted to in-frame clones and leaves out a portion. That table is the source of V, J and clone size, and D and trimming were worked out from the DNA. The sample holds under 150,000 clones, just under 80% seen once. The TCR sequence derives from a young woman in good health and CMV-seronegative. Specimen: PBMCs.

CDR3 coding DNA: TGCGCCAGCAGCTTGGCCGCGGGATCTCCGGGACGGTTCTTC. Amino acid sequence: CASSLAAGSPGRFF. The rearrangement links TRBV5-1 to TRBJ2-1; a possible D gene is TRBD2 (6 bases). The CDR3 spans 14 residues. Germline loops: CDR1 SGHRS, CDR2 YFSETQ. V lost 0 bases, J lost 15 bases, and 19 bases lay in between.